This entry features one T cell receptor beta chain sequence. Antigen unknown. Between the trimmed V and J ends, which lost 7 bases and 7 bases, there was a span of 20 bases. The germline CDR1 and CDR2 sequences are ENHRY and SYGVKD. The CDR3 is made up of 15 amino acids. The data are from a study of cytomegalovirus exposure and HLA in healthy donors. 60 Vbeta and 13 Jbeta primers were used in PCR. Sequencing was performed with immunoSEQ multiplex PCR; in TCRdb, only in-frame clones are kept and a portion is missing. The sample has fewer than 85,000 clones; 70% to 80% are singletons. Notes on the study in general: As a later analysis revealed, the rate of TCR association differed by HLA locus, with DRB1 most and HLA-C fewest. In vitro data verified three CMV-associated chains as specific for CMV antigens. Trimming of TCR beta V- and J-genes showed a link, identified in a later analysis, to a missense DCLRE1C variant.

V and J are TRBV10-3 and TRBJ2-1; a weak D match, TRBD2 (7 bases). The clonotype comes from a man aged 35-49 years in good health and CMV-seronegative. Input material: PBMCs. In DNA form, the CDR3 reads TGTGCCATCACCGAGGGGGGGTATTCCATGAATGAGCAGTTCTTC. It is translated as CAITEGGYSMNEQFF.